Listed here is a single T cell receptor beta chain. PCR was performed using 60 Vbeta and 13 Jbeta primers. The method was immunoSEQ multiplex PCR; TCRdb's version includes in-frame clones alone and lacks a portion of them. The table records more than 90,000 clones, 65% to 85% of them present only once. This CDR3 is built from 13 residues. Germline-derived CDR1 and CDR2 are ENHRY and SYGVKD. Losses at the gene ends were 8 bases for V and 6 bases for J; bases not matched to a gene: 7. The sample originates from a study of cytomegalovirus exposure and HLA in healthy donors. The V call is TRBV10-3, the J call TRBJ2-7; 10 bases agree with TRBD2. The clonotype originates from a man in his fifties or sixties in good health and CMV-seronegative. The material sequenced was PBMCs. DNA of the CDR3: TGTGCCATCCGAGGACTAGCGGCTTCCGAGCAGTACTTC. This sequence encodes CAIRGLAASEQYF.